A selection of T cell receptor beta chains follows, all from one sample in a study of cytomegalovirus exposure and HLA in healthy donors. Data came from immunoSEQ multiplex PCR; TCRdb stores just in-frame clones and leaves some out. The table includes about 130,000 clones, roughly 77% detected once. Sequenced: PBMCs. The source is a woman aged 25 to 45 in good health and CMV-seronegative. The CDR3 runs from the conserved cysteine through the conserved F or W. Fields, in order: D gene, J gene, clone size, V gene, CDR3 protein, CDR3 DNA. A D gene is named only where the DNA matches it firmly. Only part of the rows carry a size: once, few, many, or a class if the clone is expanded.

d_call: TRBD1
j_call: TRBJ1-1
clone_size: -
v_call: TRBV30
cdr3_aa: CAWSTTGATEAFF
cdr3_nt: TGTGCCTGGTCTACGACAGGGGCCACTGAAGCTTTCTTT

d_call: -
j_call: TRBJ1-5
clone_size: -
v_call: TRBV5-6
cdr3_aa: CASSLGRNQPQHF
cdr3_nt: TGTGCCAGCAGCTTGGGCAGGAACCAGCCCCAGCATTTT

d_call: TRBD1
j_call: TRBJ1-2
clone_size: -
v_call: TRBV18
cdr3_aa: CASSPWDSSGNNGYTF
cdr3_nt: TGTGCCAGCTCACCCTGGGACAGTTCGGGCAATAATGGCTACACCTTC

d_call: -
j_call: TRBJ1-1
clone_size: -
v_call: TRBV5-4
cdr3_aa: CASRPPGGTEAFF
cdr3_nt: TGTGCCAGCAGGCCCCCGGGGGGCACTGAAGCTTTCTTT

d_call: TRBD1
j_call: TRBJ1-1
clone_size: -
v_call: TRBV5-1
cdr3_aa: CASSLTGAFTEAFF
cdr3_nt: TGCGCCAGCAGCTTGACAGGGGCTTTTACTGAAGCTTTCTTT

d_call: TRBD1
j_call: TRBJ2-7
clone_size: -
v_call: TRBV7-6
cdr3_aa: CASSSRTGGDEQYF
cdr3_nt: TGTGCCAGCAGCTCCCGGACAGGGGGCGACGAGCAGTACTTC

d_call: TRBD2
j_call: TRBJ2-7
clone_size: -
v_call: TRBV27
cdr3_aa: CASFKAGALPGEQYF
cdr3_nt: TGTGCCAGCTTTAAGGCGGGAGCCCTCCCGGGCGAGCAGTACTTC

d_call: -
j_call: TRBJ1-5
clone_size: once
v_call: TRBV7-6
cdr3_aa: CASGPGGGWNQPQHF
cdr3_nt: TGTGCCAGCGGGCCGGGGGGGGGCTGGAATCAGCCCCAGCATTTT

d_call: -
j_call: TRBJ2-5
clone_size: -
v_call: TRBV9
cdr3_aa: CASSVSSTGGRETQYF
cdr3_nt: TGTGCCAGCAGCGTAAGTTCGACAGGAGGACGGGAGACCCAGTACTTC

d_call: -
j_call: TRBJ2-2
clone_size: -
v_call: TRBV10-3
cdr3_aa: CAISSTGDNTGELFF
cdr3_nt: TGTGCCATCAGTTCAACAGGCGATAACACCGGGGAGCTGTTTTTT

d_call: -
j_call: TRBJ1-5
clone_size: -
v_call: TRBV30
cdr3_aa: CAWSSNSPFRDQPQHF
cdr3_nt: TGTGCCTGGAGTTCTAACTCACCCTTCCGCGATCAGCCCCAGCATTTT

d_call: -
j_call: TRBJ2-1
clone_size: -
v_call: TRBV5-1
cdr3_aa: CASSPSGQYYNEQFF
cdr3_nt: TGCGCCAGCAGCCCGAGCGGGCAATACTACAATGAGCAGTTCTTC

d_call: -
j_call: TRBJ2-7
clone_size: few
v_call: TRBV18
cdr3_aa: CASSPGQPYEQYF
cdr3_nt: TGTGCCAGCTCACCAGGACAGCCGTACGAGCAGTACTTC

d_call: -
j_call: TRBJ2-7
clone_size: few
v_call: TRBV11-3
cdr3_aa: CASSLDQGGTGSSYEQYF
cdr3_nt: TGTGCCAGCAGCTTAGATCAAGGCGGGACGGGAAGCTCCTACGAGCAGTACTTC

d_call: TRBD1
j_call: TRBJ1-3
clone_size: -
v_call: TRBV5-1
cdr3_aa: CASSFRDSSSGNTIYF
cdr3_nt: TGCGCCAGCAGCTTCCGGGACAGCAGCTCTGGAAACACCATATATTTT

d_call: -
j_call: TRBJ2-7
clone_size: -
v_call: TRBV18
cdr3_aa: CASSRTGSYEQYF
cdr3_nt: TGTGCCAGCTCGAGAACAGGGTCCTACGAGCAGTACTTC

d_call: TRBD1
j_call: TRBJ2-7
clone_size: few
v_call: TRBV5-1
cdr3_aa: CASSLYPGQGAYEQYF
cdr3_nt: TGCGCCAGCAGCTTATATCCGGGACAGGGGGCTTACGAGCAGTACTTC

d_call: TRBD2
j_call: TRBJ2-1
clone_size: -
v_call: TRBV4-1
cdr3_aa: CASSQDRFLASGRDNEQFF
cdr3_nt: TGCGCCAGCAGCCAAGATCGATTTTTGGCTAGCGGGAGGGACAATGAGCAGTTCTTC

d_call: TRBD1
j_call: TRBJ1-4
clone_size: -
v_call: TRBV2
cdr3_aa: CASSSIQHRQGQNEKLFF
cdr3_nt: TGTGCCAGCAGTTCTATCCAACATCGACAGGGTCAGAATGAAAAACTGTTTTTT

d_call: -
j_call: TRBJ2-7
clone_size: -
v_call: TRBV13
cdr3_aa: CASSLEQGGIPGLEQYF
cdr3_nt: TGTGCCAGCAGCTTAGAACAAGGAGGGATCCCGGGGCTCGAGCAGTACTTC

d_call: TRBD1
j_call: TRBJ1-2
clone_size: -
v_call: TRBV6-5
cdr3_aa: CASSSGGSDRGDGYTF
cdr3_nt: TGTGCCAGCAGTTCGGGGGGGTCTGACAGGGGGGATGGCTACACCTTC

d_call: TRBD1
j_call: TRBJ2-3
clone_size: -
v_call: TRBV9
cdr3_aa: CASSLEQGGQDTQYF
cdr3_nt: TGTGCCAGCAGCCTCGAACAGGGGGGTCAAGATACGCAGTATTTT

d_call: TRBD2
j_call: TRBJ2-7
clone_size: -
v_call: TRBV5-1
cdr3_aa: CASSSAGLAVHSYEQYF
cdr3_nt: TGCGCCAGCAGTTCAGCGGGACTAGCCGTTCACTCCTACGAGCAGTACTTC

d_call: TRBD1
j_call: TRBJ2-3
clone_size: -
v_call: TRBV29-1
cdr3_aa: CSVYRDSGTDTQYF
cdr3_nt: TGCAGCGTTTATAGGGACAGCGGCACAGATACGCAGTATTTT

d_call: -
j_call: TRBJ2-7
clone_size: -
v_call: TRBV13
cdr3_aa: CASSASSYEQYF
cdr3_nt: TGTGCCAGCAGCGCCAGCTCCTACGAGCAGTACTTC

d_call: TRBD1
j_call: TRBJ1-4
clone_size: -
v_call: TRBV6-1
cdr3_aa: CASSGRQGMTGKLFF
cdr3_nt: TGTGCCAGCAGTGGTCGACAGGGGATGACCGGAAAACTGTTTTTT

d_call: TRBD1
j_call: TRBJ2-5
clone_size: -
v_call: TRBV7-2
cdr3_aa: CASSPRQGNQYF
cdr3_nt: TGTGCCAGCAGCCCTCGACAGGGGAACCAGTACTTC

d_call: -
j_call: TRBJ1-2
clone_size: few
v_call: TRBV5-1
cdr3_aa: CASSPGKVGYGYTF
cdr3_nt: TGCGCCAGCTCACCCGGGAAGGTTGGCTATGGCTACACCTTC

d_call: -
j_call: TRBJ2-1
clone_size: -
v_call: TRBV5-1
cdr3_aa: CASSPGRASNNEQFF
cdr3_nt: TGCGCCAGCAGCCCGGGCAGGGCCTCGAACAATGAGCAGTTCTTC

d_call: TRBD2
j_call: TRBJ2-3
clone_size: -
v_call: TRBV6-4
cdr3_aa: CASSDSGTSGKGYGTDTQYF
cdr3_nt: TGTGCCAGCAGTGACTCGGGGACTAGTGGAAAGGGTTACGGCACAGATACGCAGTATTTT

d_call: -
j_call: TRBJ2-5
clone_size: -
v_call: TRBV19
cdr3_aa: CASSIGGRKETQYF
cdr3_nt: TGTGCCAGTAGTATAGGCGGCAGAAAAGAGACCCAGTACTTC

d_call: TRBD2
j_call: TRBJ2-5
clone_size: -
v_call: TRBV11-1
cdr3_aa: CASRGTNVLETQYF
cdr3_nt: TGTGCCAGCAGGGGGACTAATGTTCTCGAGACCCAGTACTTC

d_call: TRBD1
j_call: TRBJ1-2
clone_size: -
v_call: TRBV7-2
cdr3_aa: CASSLGQGNYGYTF
cdr3_nt: TGTGCCAGCAGCTTAGGACAGGGGAACTATGGCTACACCTTC

d_call: -
j_call: TRBJ1-1
clone_size: -
v_call: TRBV12-5
cdr3_aa: CASAIQAEAFF
cdr3_nt: TGTGCTAGTGCCATACAGGCTGAAGCTTTCTTT

d_call: -
j_call: TRBJ2-7
clone_size: -
v_call: TRBV6-5
cdr3_aa: CASRGTKAYEQYF
cdr3_nt: TGTGCCAGCAGGGGGACAAAGGCCTACGAGCAGTACTTC

d_call: TRBD2
j_call: TRBJ2-7
clone_size: -
v_call: TRBV9
cdr3_aa: CASSPNLAGLPYEQYF
cdr3_nt: TGTGCCAGCAGCCCTAACCTAGCGGGGCTCCCCTACGAGCAGTACTTC

d_call: -
j_call: TRBJ2-7
clone_size: -
v_call: TRBV6-1
cdr3_aa: CASLKDSLSYEQYF
cdr3_nt: TGTGCCAGCTTAAAGGACAGTCTCTCCTACGAGCAGTACTTC

d_call: TRBD2
j_call: TRBJ2-1
clone_size: -
v_call: TRBV14
cdr3_aa: CASSHSTSGSFFNEQFF
cdr3_nt: TGTGCCAGCAGCCACTCGACTAGCGGGAGTTTTTTTAATGAGCAGTTCTTC

d_call: TRBD2
j_call: TRBJ2-1
clone_size: -
v_call: TRBV6-1
cdr3_aa: CASSEAPSGGPLGEQFF
cdr3_nt: TGTGCCAGCAGTGAAGCGCCCAGCGGGGGGCCTTTGGGTGAGCAGTTCTTC

d_call: -
j_call: TRBJ1-1
clone_size: -
v_call: TRBV6-6
cdr3_aa: CASSLTPPERAFF
cdr3_nt: TGTGCCAGCAGTCTGACACCCCCCGAACGTGCTTTCTTT

d_call: -
j_call: TRBJ1-2
clone_size: -
v_call: TRBV19
cdr3_aa: CASTSGHGNGYTF
cdr3_nt: TGTGCCAGTACCTCCGGACATGGGAATGGCTACACCTTC

d_call: TRBD2
j_call: TRBJ2-3
clone_size: -
v_call: TRBV7-2
cdr3_aa: CASSPRLAGGRDTQYF
cdr3_nt: TGTGCCAGCAGCCCGAGACTAGCGGGAGGGCGGGATACGCAGTATTTT